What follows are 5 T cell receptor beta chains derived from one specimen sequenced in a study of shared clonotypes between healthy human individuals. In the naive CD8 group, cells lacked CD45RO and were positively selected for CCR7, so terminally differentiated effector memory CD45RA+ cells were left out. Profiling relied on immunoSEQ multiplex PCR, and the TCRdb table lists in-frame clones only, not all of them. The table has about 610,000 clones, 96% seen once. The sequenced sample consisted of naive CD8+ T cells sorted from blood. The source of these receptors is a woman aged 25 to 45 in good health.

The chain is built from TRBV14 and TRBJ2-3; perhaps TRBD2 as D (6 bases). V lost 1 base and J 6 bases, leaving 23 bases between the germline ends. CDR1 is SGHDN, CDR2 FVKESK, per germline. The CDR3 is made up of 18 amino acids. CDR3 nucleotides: TGTGCCAGCAGCCAAGTTAGGCGCGGGGCTTATCCCTCCGATACGCAGTATTTT. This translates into CASSQVRRGAYPSDTQYF. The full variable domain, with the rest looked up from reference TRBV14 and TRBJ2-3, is EAGVTQFPSHSVIEKGQTVTLRCDPISGHDNLYWYRRVMGKEIKFLLHFVKESKQDESGMPNNRFLAERTGGTYSTLKVQPAELEDSGVYFCASSQVRRGAYPSDTQYFGPGTRLTVL.

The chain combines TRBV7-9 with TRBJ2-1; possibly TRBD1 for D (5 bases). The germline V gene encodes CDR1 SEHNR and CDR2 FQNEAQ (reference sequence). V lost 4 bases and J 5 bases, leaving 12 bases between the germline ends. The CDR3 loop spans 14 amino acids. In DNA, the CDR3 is TGTGCCAGCAGCTATCTGGCGGACAACAATGAGCAGTTCTTC. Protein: CASSYLADNNEQFF.

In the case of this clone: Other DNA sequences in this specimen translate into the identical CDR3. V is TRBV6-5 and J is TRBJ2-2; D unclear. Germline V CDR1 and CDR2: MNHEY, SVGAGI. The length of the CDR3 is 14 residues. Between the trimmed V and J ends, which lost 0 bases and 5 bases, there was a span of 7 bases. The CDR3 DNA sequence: TGTGCCAGCAGTTACTCGTTGGGGACCGGGGAGCTGTTTTTT. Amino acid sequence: CASSYSLGTGELFF.

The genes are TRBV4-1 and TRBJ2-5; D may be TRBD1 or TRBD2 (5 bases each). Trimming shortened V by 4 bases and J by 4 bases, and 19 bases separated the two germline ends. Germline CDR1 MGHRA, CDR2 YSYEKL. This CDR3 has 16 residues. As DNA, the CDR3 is TGCGCCAGCAGCCCCTCAAAAGGACTTCAGGGAGAGACCCAGTACTTC. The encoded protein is CASSPSKGLQGETQYF.

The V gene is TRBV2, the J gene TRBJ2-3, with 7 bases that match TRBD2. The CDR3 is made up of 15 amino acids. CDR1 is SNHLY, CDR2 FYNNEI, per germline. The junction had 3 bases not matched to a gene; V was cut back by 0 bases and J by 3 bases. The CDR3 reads CASSEAPGGTDTQYF. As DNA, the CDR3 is TGTGCCAGCAGTGAAGCGCCGGGGGGAACAGATACGCAGTATTTT.